This TCR beta chain was found in a study of T cells after yellow fever vaccination. Findings and limits, study-wide: A large majority of primary-vaccination clones showed up again after the booster (96% CD4, 88% CD8).

At least ten counts were recorded for this clonotype. The antigen is undetermined. The study made its TCR cDNA through 5'RACE template switching. That step introduced a universal primer site along with UMIs. TCRdb itself ran the 5' RACE reads through MiXCR, one entry per CDR3 protein. The table shows 150,000 or so distinct CDR3 sequences, with 5% to 7.5% occurring only once. Germline CDR1 SQVTM, CDR2 ANQGSEA. V was pared by 4 bases and J by 4 bases, with 19 bases between. This CDR3 region has 15 residues. The source of this sequence is a man aged 30 to 39 who received the YFV17D yellow fever vaccine. J is TRBJ2-5 and V is TRBV29-1, with D perhaps TRBD2 (5 bases). The sample in question was CD4+ T cells sorted from PBMCs, obtained 10 days after the yellow fever booster vaccination. Here the CDR3 DNA reads TGCAGCGTTGCCGCGATCACCACGGGGTTAGAGACCCAGTACTTC. Translation gives CSVAAITTGLETQYF.